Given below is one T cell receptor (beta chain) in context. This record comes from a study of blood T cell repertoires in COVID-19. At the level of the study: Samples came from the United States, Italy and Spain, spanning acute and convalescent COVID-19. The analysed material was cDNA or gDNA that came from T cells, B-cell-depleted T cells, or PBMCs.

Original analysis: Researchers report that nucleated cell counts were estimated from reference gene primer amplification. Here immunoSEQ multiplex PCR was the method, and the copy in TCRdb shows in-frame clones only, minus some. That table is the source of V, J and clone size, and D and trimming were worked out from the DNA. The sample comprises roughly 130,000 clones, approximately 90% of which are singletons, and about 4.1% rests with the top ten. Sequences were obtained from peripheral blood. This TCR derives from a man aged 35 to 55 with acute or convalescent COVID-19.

This chain's CDR3 is CASRLDRDYEQYF. As DNA, the CDR3 is TGTGCCAGCAGACTAGACAGGGACTACGAGCAGTACTTC. The chain combines TRBV2 with TRBJ2-7; 7 nucleotides agree with TRBD1. This CDR3 is 13 amino acids long. Germline V gene data show CDR1 as SNHLY and CDR2 as FYNNEI. V was pared by 6 bases and J by 3 bases, with 5 bases of the junction left unmatched.